One TCR beta chain is described in this entry. As yet, its antigen is unknown. Sequencing was performed with immunoSEQ multiplex PCR; in TCRdb, only in-frame clones are kept and a portion is missing. The table has some 1.5 million clones, 98% seen once. The CDR3 has 15 amino acids. Per germline, CDR1 SGHDT and CDR2 YYEEEE. The V segment lost 7 bases and the J segment 0 bases; nucleotides outside the gene matches: 5. The data originate from a study of shared clonotypes between healthy human individuals. Study-level results: Relative to memory subsets, naive subsets generally showed larger estimated richness. Naive CD4 clonotypes overlapped across a handful of donors at about 5%.

Donors, healthy HIV-negative adults, lacked recent acute infections or vaccinations. The TCR comes from a man younger than 40 in good health. The sequencing input was naive CD4+ T cells sorted from blood. Subset: CD45RA+ positively selected. The chain joins TRBV5-6 to TRBJ2-1, with 9 positions matching TRBD2. CDR3 in amino acids: CASGDSGSSYNEQFF. CDR3 in DNA: TGTGCCAGCGGGGATAGCGGGAGCTCCTACAATGAGCAGTTCTTC.